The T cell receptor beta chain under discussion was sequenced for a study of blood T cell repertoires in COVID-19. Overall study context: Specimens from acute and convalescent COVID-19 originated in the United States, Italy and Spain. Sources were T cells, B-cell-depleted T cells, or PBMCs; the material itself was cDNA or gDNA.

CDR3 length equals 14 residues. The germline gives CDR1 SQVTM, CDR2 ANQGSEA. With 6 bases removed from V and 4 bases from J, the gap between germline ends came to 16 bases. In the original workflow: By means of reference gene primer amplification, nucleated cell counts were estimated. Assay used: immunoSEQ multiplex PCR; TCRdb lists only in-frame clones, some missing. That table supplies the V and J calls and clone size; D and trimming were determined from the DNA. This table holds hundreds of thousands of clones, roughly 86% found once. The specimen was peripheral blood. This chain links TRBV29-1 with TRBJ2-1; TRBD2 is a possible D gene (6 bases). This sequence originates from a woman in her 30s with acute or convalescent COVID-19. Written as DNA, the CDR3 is TGCAGCGTGGGGGTGGGGCGGGAATACAATGAGCAGTTCTTC. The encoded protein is CSVGVGREYNEQFF.